These 21 T cell receptor beta chains share one sample of origin, sequenced in a study of cytomegalovirus exposure and HLA in healthy donors. In the PCR, 60 Vbeta and 13 Jbeta primers were used. Here immunoSEQ multiplex PCR was the method, and the copy in TCRdb shows in-frame clones only, minus some. The sample lists roughly 120,000 clones; around three quarters were seen once. The sample comprised PBMCs. The receptor set was obtained from a man between 18 and 29 years old in good health and CMV-seronegative.

This chain links TRBV7-2 with TRBJ2-5; 7 bases agree with TRBD2. Germline V gives CDR1 SGHTA, CDR2 FQGNSA. CDR3 length: 22 residues. Trimming at V came to 0 bases and at J to 4 bases, leaving 26 bases not matched to a gene. The CDR3 region is CASSLAPLLARAMFTWGETQYF. CDR3 sequence (DNA): TGTGCCAGCAGCTTAGCCCCCCTACTAGCGAGAGCAATGTTTACCTGGGGAGAGACCCAGTACTTC.

This clone was seen only a few times. The CDR3 nucleotides read TGCGCCAGCAGTGACTTACTAGCGGGAGGATCTGGGGCCAACGTCCTGACTTTC. This encodes CASSDLLAGGSGANVLTF. This sequence joins TRBV10-2 and TRBJ2-6, with TRBD2 matching over 12 bases. The CDR3 length is 18 residues. V was pared by 3 bases and J by 1 base, with 4 bases of the junction left unmatched. Germline V gives CDR1 WSHSY, CDR2 SAAADI.

CDR3 amino acids: CASSSRTEGAEAFF. The CDR3 DNA reads as TGTGCCAGCAGCTCCAGGACAGAAGGGGCTGAAGCTTTCTTT. J is TRBJ1-1 and V is TRBV7-6; TRBD1 might be the D (6 bases). Germline CDR1 and CDR2: SGHVS and FNYEAQ. V was cut by 4 bases and J by 6 bases, with 15 bases left in between. The CDR3 has 14 amino acids. Together with reference TRBV7-6 and TRBJ1-1, the CDR3 gives the full variable domain: GAGVSQSPRYKVTKRGQDVALRCDPISGHVSLYWYRQALGQGPEFLTYFNYEAQQDKSGLPNDRFSAERPEGSISTLTIQRTEQRDSAMYRCASSSRTEGAEAFFGQGTRLTVV.

This chain uses TRBV4-3 with TRBJ2-7, with D possibly being TRBD1 or TRBD2 (5 bases each). This CDR3 comprises 12 residues. V was pared by 0 bases and J by 6 bases, with 6 bases between. Germline V gene sequence: CDR1 LGHNA, CDR2 YSLEER. CDR3 sequence (DNA): TGCGCCAGCAGCCAAGATGGGGGCGAGCAGTACGTC. Protein product: CASSQDGGEQYV.

The gene calls are TRBV28 and TRBJ1-2; maybe TRBD1 (5 bases). CDR3 size: 16 residues. CDR1 and CDR2 from the germline V gene are MDHEN and SYDVKM. V was pared by 4 bases and J by 0 bases, with 15 bases between. As DNA, the CDR3 is TGTGCCAGCAGTTCTCGGACAAGCCCTGCTAACTATGGCTACACCTTC. The encoded protein is CASSSRTSPANYGYTF.

This chain joins TRBV9 and TRBJ2-5; D gene ambiguous. Germline V lookup: CDR1 SGDLS, CDR2 YYNGEE. The V gene lost 0 bases and the J gene lost 4 bases, with 10 bases spanning the gap. CDR3 size: 14 residues. For the CDR3, the DNA is TGTGCCAGCAGCGTAGACAGTCTTACAGAGACCCAGTACTTC. Translation: CASSVDSLTETQYF.

V is TRBV18 and J is TRBJ1-1; possible D gene TRBD1, 5 bases. Germline V lookup: CDR1 KGHSH, CDR2 LQKENI. V lost 5 bases to trimming and J lost 1 base, with 8 bases between them. The CDR3 runs 13 residues. The DNA of the CDR3 is TGTGCCAGCTCATTCGGACAGAACACTGAAGCTTTCTTT. This translates into CASSFGQNTEAFF.

The J gene is TRBJ2-3, the V gene TRBV19; 8 bases are shared with TRBD2. This CDR3 comprises 15 residues. Germline V gene data show CDR1 as LNHDA and CDR2 as SQIVND (reference sequence). V lost 3 bases to trimming and J lost 4 bases; unmatched junction nucleotides: 6. CDR3 sequence (DNA): TGTGCCAGTAGTATTGACGGCGGGAGGCCAGATACGCAGTATTTT. Translating it yields CASSIDGGRPDTQYF.

Concerning this clone itself: A read error may produce the germline difference seen at one junction end. The chain carries TRBV5-8 and TRBJ2-4; 9 bases align to TRBD2. The CDR3 covers 12 residues. Germline values: CDR1 SGHTS, CDR2 YDEGEE. The CDR3 loop is CASSLRIAGAGF. The DNA of the CDR3 is TGTGCCAGCAGCTTGAGAATAGCGGGAGCGGGGTTC.

This clone came up a few times. The chain couples TRBV6-5 to TRBJ1-1; D may be TRBD1 (6 bases). Per the germline V gene, CDR1 is MNHEY and CDR2 is SVGAGI. This CDR3 spans 14 amino acids. Deletions cut 5 bases from V and 1 base from J, with 11 bases between. This CDR3 reads CASSIGTRNTEAFF. The DNA for the CDR3 is TGTGCCAGCAGTATAGGGACAAGGAACACTGAAGCTTTCTTT.

Only one count was recorded for this clone. The V gene is TRBV5-6, the J gene TRBJ1-2, with D maybe TRBD1 (6 bases). The V end lost 7 bases, the J end lost 2 bases, and 12 bases lay between the germline ends. Germline values: CDR1 SGHDT, CDR2 YYEEEE. This CDR3 contains 13 residues. The DNA for the CDR3 is TGTGCCAGCCGGACAGCCACAAACTATGGCTACACCTTC. Amino acid sequence: CASRTATNYGYTF.

The rearrangement joins TRBV27 to TRBJ2-1, with 12 bases lining up with TRBD2. This CDR3 has 17 amino acids. Trimming cost V 3 bases and J 8 bases; bases outside gene matches: 11. Per germline, CDR1 MNHEY and CDR2 SMNVEV (reference sequence). The CDR3 protein is CASSFSPGLAGTDEQFF. CDR3 DNA: TGTGCCAGCAGTTTTTCCCCTGGACTAGCGGGAACCGATGAGCAGTTCTTC.

The chain carries TRBV11-2 and TRBJ2-2; TRBD2 matches at 16 bases. Losses at the gene ends were 5 bases for V and 2 bases for J; bases not matched to a gene: 8. Germline values: CDR1 SGHAT, CDR2 FQNNGV. The CDR3 covers 19 residues. DNA for the CDR3: TGTGCCAGCAGCAAGTCGGGACTAGCGGGAGGGCCTAACACCGGGGAGCTGTTTTTT. Translating gives CASSKSGLAGGPNTGELFF.

The rearrangement joins TRBV2 to TRBJ1-3; the D gene is possibly TRBD1 (5 bases). Trimming removed 3 bases from V and 0 bases from J, with 9 bases in between. Germline V CDR1 and CDR2: SNHLY, FYNNEI. This CDR3 is 15 amino acids long. The CDR3 loop is CASSETRASGNTIYF. The CDR3 DNA sequence: TGTGCCAGCAGTGAGACCAGGGCCTCTGGAAACACCATATATTTT.

The chain is built from TRBV5-4 and TRBJ2-2; 11 bases are a match to TRBD2. The V segment lost 4 bases and the J segment 3 bases; nucleotides outside the gene matches: 2. Germline V gene data show CDR1 as SGHNT and CDR2 as YYREEE (reference sequence). This CDR3 has 15 amino acids. The CDR3 sequence is CASSKGLADTGELFF. In nucleotides, the CDR3 is TGTGCCAGCAGCAAGGGACTAGCGGACACCGGGGAGCTGTTTTTT.

The chain couples TRBV11-2 to TRBJ2-7; 15 nucleotides line up with TRBD2. V shed 3 bases and J 3 bases; nucleotides not matched to a gene: 6. The CDR3 consists of 17 residues. Germline CDR1 SGHAT, CDR2 FQNNGV. The CDR3 bases are TGTGCCAGCAGCTTGGACGGACTAGCGGGAGGGCACTACGAGCAGTACTTC. Translation gives CASSLDGLAGGHYEQYF.

This chain links TRBV19 with TRBJ2-1; D call uncertain. The CDR3 sequence is 12 residues long. Germline lookup yields CDR1 LNHDA and CDR2 SQIVND (reference sequence). V was cut by 5 bases and J by 7 bases, with 9 bases left in between. CDR3 coding DNA: TGTGCCAGTAGTGTTGCCCTAAATGAGCAGTTCTTC. Translation gives CASSVALNEQFF.

This chain links TRBV6-6 with TRBJ2-1, with 9 bases aligning to TRBD2. Germline loops: CDR1 MNHNY, CDR2 SVGAGI (reference sequence). This CDR3 region has 16 residues. The J segment lost 7 bases and the V segment lost 5 bases, leaving 12 bases of the junction unmatched. CDR3 in amino acids: CASSPSRAGGPNEQFF. CDR3 sequence (DNA): TGTGCCAGCAGTCCCTCCAGGGCGGGAGGGCCAAATGAGCAGTTCTTC.

The chain joins TRBV10-3 to TRBJ2-1; D unclear. This CDR3 contains 11 residues. In germline, CDR1 is ENHRY, CDR2 SYGVKD. The germline V and J ends were trimmed by 2 bases and 9 bases, with 5 bases remaining between them. This chain's CDR3 is CAISEVSEQFF. CDR3 bases: TGTGCCATCAGTGAGGTTAGTGAGCAGTTCTTC.

The rearrangement joins TRBV18 to TRBJ2-1; TRBD2 agrees at 11 bases. The CDR3 covers 15 residues. J was trimmed by 7 bases and V by 3 bases; bases with no gene match: 5. CDR1 KGHSH and CDR2 LQKENI come from the germline V gene. The CDR3 DNA reads TGTGCCAGCTCACCTACTAGCGGGAGACTGAATGAGCAGTTCTTC. This translates into CASSPTSGRLNEQFF.

This clone was detected only once. The chain employs TRBV5-4 and TRBJ2-7; D possibly corresponds to TRBD2 (5 bases). The V gene lost 4 bases and the J gene lost 1 base, with 9 bases spanning the gap. Germline CDR1 is SGHNT and CDR2 is YYREEE (reference sequence). CDR3 length equals 13 residues. This CDR3 is CASSRPGSYEQYV. In DNA form, the CDR3 reads TGTGCCAGCAGCCGGCCGGGATCCTACGAGCAGTACGTC.